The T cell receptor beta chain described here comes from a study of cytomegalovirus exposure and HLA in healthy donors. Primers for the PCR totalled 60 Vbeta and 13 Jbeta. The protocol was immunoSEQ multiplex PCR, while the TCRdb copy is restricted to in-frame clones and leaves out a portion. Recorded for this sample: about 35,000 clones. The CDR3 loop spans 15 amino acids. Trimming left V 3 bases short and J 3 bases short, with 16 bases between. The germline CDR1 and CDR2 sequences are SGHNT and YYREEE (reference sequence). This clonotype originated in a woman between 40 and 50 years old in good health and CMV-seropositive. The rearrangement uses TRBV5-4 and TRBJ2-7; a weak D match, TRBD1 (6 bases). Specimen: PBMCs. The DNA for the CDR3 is TGTGCCAGCAGCTCCAGACAGGAGACTGACTACGAGCAGTACTTC. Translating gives CASSSRQETDYEQYF.